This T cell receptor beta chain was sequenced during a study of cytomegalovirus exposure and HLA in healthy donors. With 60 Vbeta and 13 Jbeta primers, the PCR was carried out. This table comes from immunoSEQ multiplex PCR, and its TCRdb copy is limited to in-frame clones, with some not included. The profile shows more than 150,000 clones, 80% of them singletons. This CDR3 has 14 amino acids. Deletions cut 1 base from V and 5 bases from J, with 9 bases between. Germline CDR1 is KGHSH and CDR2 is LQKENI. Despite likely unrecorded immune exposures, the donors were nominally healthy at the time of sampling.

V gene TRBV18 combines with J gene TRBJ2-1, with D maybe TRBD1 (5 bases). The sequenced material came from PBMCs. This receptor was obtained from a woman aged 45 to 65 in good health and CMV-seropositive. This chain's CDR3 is CASSPRPGNNEQFF. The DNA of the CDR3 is TGTGCCAGCTCACCACGCCCAGGGAACAATGAGCAGTTCTTC.